The rows below give T cell receptor beta chains drawn from one sample of a study of shared clonotypes between healthy human individuals. TCRdb keeps only in-frame clones here, not all; method: immunoSEQ multiplex PCR. The sample contains some 1.5 million clones, 98% of which appear only once. The sample comprised naive CD4+ T cells sorted from blood. Receptors were obtained from a man aged 30 to 39 in good health. CDR3s include the opening cysteine and the closing phenylalanine or tryptophan. A D gene is named only where the DNA matches it firmly. Clone size appears in some rows only: once, few, many, or a class for an expanded clone.

D gene	V gene	J gene	clone size	CDR3 DNA	CDR3 protein
TRBD1	TRBV10-1	TRBJ2-7	-	TGCGCCAGCAGTCTGGGACAGGGGTACTACGAGCAGTACTTC	CASSLGQGYYEQYF
-	TRBV7-9	TRBJ2-7	-	TGTGCCAGCAGCGGCCGGGACGGTTCCTACGAGCAGTACTTC	CASSGRDGSYEQYF
TRBD2	TRBV9	TRBJ2-5	-	TGTGCCAGCAGCTCCAAAGGACTAGCGGGAGCGGGTTCGGAGACCCAGTACTTC	CASSSKGLAGAGSETQYF
-	TRBV11-2	TRBJ1-6	-	TGTGCCAGCAGCTTCCGGCAGACTAATTCACCCCTCCACTTT	CASSFRQTNSPLHF
TRBD2	TRBV6-6	TRBJ2-1	once	TGTGCCAGCATCGAGAGGACTAGCGGTTACAATGAGCAGTTCTTC	CASIERTSGYNEQFF
-	TRBV28	TRBJ1-3	-	TGTGCCAGCAGTTTATGGGACAGCGTCGGAAACACCATATATTTT	CASSLWDSVGNTIYF
TRBD2	TRBV14	TRBJ2-7	-	TGTGCCAGCAGCCAAGGACTAGCGGGAGGTCTGCGGTACTTC	CASSQGLAGGLRYF
-	TRBV11-2	TRBJ1-4	-	TGTGCCAGCAGCTTAAACCCGACCGGGTATGAAAAACTGTTTTTT	CASSLNPTGYEKLFF
TRBD2	TRBV7-2	TRBJ2-1	-	TGTGCCAGCAGCCTCATTACTAGCGGGAGGGGCCACAATGAGCAGTTCTTC	CASSLITSGRGHNEQFF
-	TRBV28	TRBJ1-2	-	TGTGCCAGCAGTTTGAACGGGGGCTACACCTTC	CASSLNGGYTF
-	TRBV27	TRBJ2-3	-	TGTGCCAGCAGTTTACCCACAGGGAACCACAGATACGACTCGCAGTATTTT	CASSLPTGNHRYDSQYF
TRBD2	TRBV2	TRBJ2-1	once	TGTGCCAGCAGTCAAGCGGGAGCTGAGCAGTTCTTC	CASSQAGAEQFF